These 22 T cell receptor beta chains originate from one sample sequenced in a study of identical twins (dated by TCRdb to about 2016). Library method: 5' RACE. TCRdb shows the sequencer as Illumina HiSeq 2000. TCRdb's own reprocessing of the public reads used fastp at Q25 and MiXCR and kept productive beta chains. Under each unique CDR3 protein, matching rows form one entry showing the most common genes and DNA. This sample has 150,000 or so distinct CDR3 sequences in its table, and around 3.4% of those were observed once. The ten largest clones take up more than 6.5% of the sample. Material for sequencing was memory T cells sorted from blood. Explained via the paper, the cell subset or site label denotes: CD45RO+ enriched T cells. These receptors all stem from a man between 18 and 29 years old in good health.

This clonotype was seen many times. This chain uses TRBV27 with TRBJ1-6; no clear D gene. The CDR3 covers 13 residues. Germline assignment: CDR1 MNHEY and CDR2 SMNVEV (reference sequence). Deletions cut 4 bases from V and 6 bases from J, with 7 bases between. CDR3 nucleotides: TGTGCCAGCAGTTCAGGTTTTAATTCACCCCTCCACTTT. This gives the protein CASSSGFNSPLHF.

This clonotype was found many times. The CDR3 reads CASTPRSGANVLTF. The CDR3 DNA sequence: TGTGCCAGCACCCCCCGATCTGGGGCCAACGTCCTGACTTTC. V usage is TRBV12-3 or TRBV12-4 and J usage is TRBJ2-6, with D unclear. Between the trimmed V and J ends, which lost 7 bases and 1 base, there was a span of 8 bases. This CDR3 region has 14 residues.

This clonotype showed up many times. The chain uses TRBV7-2 and TRBJ2-1; 12 bases match TRBD2. The CDR3 has 16 amino acids. Germline assignment: CDR1 SGHTA and CDR2 FQGNSA. J was trimmed by 4 bases and V by 5 bases; bases with no gene match: 6. The CDR3 loop is CASSLELAGGYNEQFF. CDR3 bases: TGTGCCAGCAGCCTAGAGCTAGCGGGAGGGTACAATGAGCAGTTCTTC.

This clonotype was seen more than once but under ten times. The V gene is TRBV9, the J gene TRBJ2-6; D gene ambiguous. There are 16 residues in the CDR3. CDR1 and CDR2 from the germline V gene are SGDLS and YYNGEE. Trimming shortened V by 9 bases and J by 3 bases, and 19 bases separated the two germline ends. The CDR3 reads CATSPGVGLGANVLTF. The CDR3 DNA reads TGTGCCACTTCTCCTGGGGTAGGGCTTGGGGCCAACGTCCTGACTTTC.

This clonotype was found many times. The V gene is TRBV7-2, the J gene TRBJ2-5, with D unclear. V lost 0 bases and J 3 bases, leaving 5 bases between the germline ends. Germline assignment: CDR1 SGHTA and CDR2 FQGNSA. This CDR3 region has 13 residues. The CDR3 sequence is CASSLAVKETQYF. DNA of the CDR3: TGTGCCAGCAGCTTAGCGGTTAAAGAGACCCAGTACTTC.

This clonotype has a count of ten or more. The chain recombines TRBV5-1 with TRBJ2-3; no clear D gene. The CDR3 extends over 15 amino acids. The V end was cut by 0 bases, the J end by 4 bases, with 12 bases between. Germline V gene data show CDR1 as SGHRS and CDR2 as YFSETQ. The chain's CDR3 is CASSLEGLRADTQYF. The CDR3 DNA follows: TGCGCCAGCAGCTTGGAGGGTCTTCGCGCAGATACGCAGTATTTT.

Ten or more counts support this clonotype. The chain employs TRBV5-5 and TRBJ2-1; 7 bases map to TRBD2. V was pared by 7 bases and J by 4 bases, with 8 bases of the junction left unmatched. This CDR3 is built from 14 residues. Germline V gives CDR1 SGHKS, CDR2 YYEKEE (reference sequence). CDR3 in DNA: TGTGCCAGCGGGGGGGGAGGGCAATACAATGAGCAGTTCTTC. Protein product: CASGGGGQYNEQFF.

There are many counts of this clonotype. The CDR3 sequence: CASSPLRQINTDTQYF. The CDR3 DNA is TGTGCCAGCTCACCTTTACGGCAAATCAACACAGATACGCAGTATTTT. The chain joins TRBV18 to TRBJ2-3; no reliable D call. Trimming removed 3 bases from V and 2 bases from J, with 15 bases in between. CDR3 length equals 16 residues. CDR1 is KGHSH, CDR2 LQKENI, per germline.

J is TRBJ2-1 and V is TRBV4-3; perhaps TRBD1 as D (5 bases). This CDR3 comprises 13 residues. CDR1 is LGHNA, CDR2 YSLEER, per germline. Trimming stripped 4 bases from V and 15 bases from J, with 19 bases between. The CDR3 protein is CASSPQGAGSRFF. CDR3 nucleotides: TGCGCCAGCAGCCCCCAGGGCGCTGGCTCCCGGTTCTTC.

This clonotype turned up a few times. V gene TRBV30 combines with J gene TRBJ2-7, with 11 bases fitting TRBD1. Germline loops: CDR1 GTSNPN, CDR2 SVGIG (reference sequence). J was trimmed by 2 bases and V by 2 bases; bases with no gene match: 5. The CDR3 loop spans 15 amino acids. In DNA, the CDR3 is TGTGCCTGGAGTAACCCGGGACAGGGGGCCTACGAGCAGTACTTC. This translates into CAWSNPGQGAYEQYF.

This clonotype was seen repeatedly, ten times or more. The J gene is TRBJ1-4, the V gene TRBV15; TRBD1 matches 9 bases. Germline V gene lookup returns CDR1 LNHNV and CDR2 YYDKDF (reference sequence). J gave up 5 bases and V 7 bases, and 11 bases lay outside the gene matches. The CDR3 totals 16 residues. CDR3 DNA: TGTGCCACCAATCCTACTTTAGGACAGGGGAATGAAAAACTGTTTTTT. Translated: CATNPTLGQGNEKLFF.

This clonotype was observed many times. The rearrangement joins TRBV10-3 to TRBJ2-3; TRBD1 might be the D (5 bases). The CDR3 runs 13 residues. Trimming removed 5 bases at V and 3 bases at J, with 9 bases between. Germline V gives CDR1 ENHRY, CDR2 SYGVKD. In DNA, the CDR3 is TGTGCCATCAGTACAGGACGGACAGATACGCAGTATTTT. Translating gives CAISTGRTDTQYF.

Ten or more counts support this clonotype. V usage is TRBV30 and J usage is TRBJ2-1, with D unclear. Germline values: CDR1 GTSNPN, CDR2 SVGIG (reference sequence). The V end was cut by 4 bases, the J end by 7 bases, with 8 bases between. CDR3 length: 11 amino acids. The CDR3 loop is CAWTVGNEQFF. As DNA, the CDR3 is TGTGCCTGGACTGTAGGTAATGAGCAGTTCTTC.

V gene TRBV19 combines with J gene TRBJ1-5; 12 bases line up with TRBD1. Germline values: CDR1 LNHDA, CDR2 SQIVND (reference sequence). This CDR3 is built from 15 residues. V gave up 6 bases and J gave up 5 bases; unmatched junction bases: 5. CDR3 DNA sequence: TGTGCCAGTAGCAGGGACAGGGGGCGCGATCAGCCCCAGCATTTT. Translating it yields CASSRDRGRDQPQHF.

This clonotype was counted ten times or more. The rearrangement joins TRBV7-9 to TRBJ2-2; tentatively, D is TRBD2 (6 bases). The germline V and J ends were trimmed by 4 bases and 5 bases, with 14 bases remaining between them. Germline CDR1 reads SEHNR; CDR2 reads FQNEAQ (reference sequence). There are 15 residues in the CDR3. The CDR3 loop is CASSYLGSPTGELFF. CDR3 DNA: TGTGCCAGCAGCTACCTCGGGAGTCCAACCGGGGAGCTGTTTTTT.

This clonotype occurred many times. This chain connects TRBV13 to TRBJ2-7; the match to TRBD1 covers 8 bases. V dropped 5 bases and J dropped 5; count of bases not matched to a gene: 11. Germline-derived CDR1 and CDR2 are PRHDT and FYEKMQ (reference sequence). The CDR3 length is 15 residues. The CDR3 loop reads CASSETGAGIHEQYF. CDR3 coding DNA: TGTGCCAGCAGCGAGACAGGGGCCGGGATCCACGAGCAGTACTTC.

This clonotype was recorded many times. The chain carries TRBV15 and TRBJ2-1; 7 nucleotides align to TRBD2. The trim removed 0 bases at V and 15 bases at J, leaving 23 bases unmatched. The germline gives CDR1 LNHNV, CDR2 YYDKDF (reference sequence). The CDR3 is 18 amino acids. The CDR3 bases are TGTGCCACCAGCAGAGAATCGTCAGGGCTAGCGGCGCTTGCCCCTTGGTTCTTC. This translates into CATSRESSGLAALAPWFF.

This clonotype was seen many times. The chain carries TRBV28 and TRBJ1-5, with D possibly being TRBD1 (6 bases). Germline V gene data show CDR1 as MDHEN and CDR2 as SYDVKM. The CDR3 is made up of 12 amino acids. Trimming pared 6 bases from V and 6 bases from J, leaving 9 bases between. CDR3 bases: TGTGCCAGCAGCCTACAGGGTCAGCCCCAGCATTTT. Translating it yields CASSLQGQPQHF.

This clonotype was detected ten times or more. The V call is TRBV6-5, the J call TRBJ2-2; no clear D. Trimming took 2 bases from V and 4 from J, leaving 11 bases between them. In germline, CDR1 is MNHEY, CDR2 SVGAGI. The CDR3 is 15 amino acids. CDR3 coding DNA: TGTGCCAGCAGTTACGATCCGGAACTCACCGGGGAGCTGTTTTTT. Its translation is CASSYDPELTGELFF.

The rearrangement links TRBV2 to TRBJ2-3; no clear D gene. V lost 7 bases and J 4 bases, leaving 6 bases between the germline ends. This CDR3 region has 11 residues. Germline V lookup: CDR1 SNHLY, CDR2 FYNNEI. As DNA, the CDR3 is TGTGCCAGCAATAGGGCAGATACGCAGTATTTT. Its translation: CASNRADTQYF.

The V gene is TRBV6-1, the J gene TRBJ2-3; D unclear. Germline CDR1 and CDR2: MNHNS and SASEGT. V lost 1 base to trimming and J lost 6 bases, with 20 bases between them. The CDR3 runs 17 residues. The DNA for the CDR3 is TGTGCCAGCAGTGAAGAAGCCCCCTTTTTAGGGTTGGATACGCAGTATTTT. It is translated as CASSEEAPFLGLDTQYF.

This clonotype came up many times. The chain couples TRBV21-1 to TRBJ2-3; the table assigns TRBD2, which was not confirmed against the DNA. TRBV21-1 is a documented pseudogene. The length of the CDR3 is 17 residues. The CDR3 protein is CASSKQNKGGSVLREYF. The CDR3 coding sequence is TGTGCCAGCAGCAAACAAAACAAAGGCGGGAGCGTGTTGCGTGAGTATTTT.